One sample yielded the 3 T cell receptor beta chains listed below, sequenced in a study of identical twins. TCRdb analysed the 5' RACE reads with MiXCR anew, one entry per CDR3 protein. The sample holds hundreds of thousands of distinct CDR3 sequences, under 8.5% seen once. These data were likewise used in another study, on yellow fever vaccine responses in identical twins.

The sample consisted of PBMCs. These receptors were collected from a young woman in good health.

The chain is built from TRBV3-1 and TRBJ2-5, with unresolved D. This CDR3 is 16 amino acids long. CDR1 and CDR2 (germline): LGHDT, YNNKEL (reference sequence). V shed 2 bases and J shed 5 bases, with 18 bases lying between them. The CDR3 sequence is CASSQQLGLPSETQYF. For the CDR3, the DNA is TGTGCCAGCAGCCAACAGCTAGGTCTTCCCTCGGAGACCCAGTACTTC.

V gene TRBV6-5 combines with J gene TRBJ1-4; 11 positions agree with TRBD1. Looked up from germline, CDR1 is MNHEY and CDR2 is SVGAGI. The length of the CDR3 is 14 residues. Trimming removed 4 bases from V and 10 bases from J; junction bases left unmatched: 5. CDR3 nucleotide sequence: TGTGCCAGCAGTTCGGACAGGGGGCAGAGAAAACTGTTTTTT. This encodes CASSSDRGQRKLFF.

This clonotype was counted at least ten times. CDR3 residues: CASSPSPTGELFF. The DNA of the CDR3 is TGTGCCAGCAGCCCCTCCCCGACCGGGGAGCTGTTTTTT. The chain links TRBV28 to TRBJ2-2; D ambiguous. Trimming removed 6 bases from V and 5 bases from J, with 10 bases in between. The germline gives CDR1 MDHEN, CDR2 SYDVKM. This CDR3 contains 13 residues.